Shown below are 13 T cell receptor beta chains from a single sample sequenced in a study of blood T cell repertoires in COVID-19. This table comes from immunoSEQ multiplex PCR, and its TCRdb copy is limited to in-frame clones, with some not included. Of roughly 500,000 clones listed, approximately 90% were seen once; the top ten hold over 1.5%. Sequencing was done on a sample of PBMCs or T cells enriched from blood (not recorded which). All receptors come from a woman in her 40s who had recovered from COVID-19.

The V and J genes are TRBV11-3 and TRBJ2-1; the match to TRBD2 covers 7 bases. CDR1 is SGHNT, CDR2 YENEEA, per germline. There are 15 residues in the CDR3. Trimming removed 2 bases from V and 9 bases from J; junction bases left unmatched: 10. CDR3 in DNA: TGTGCCAGCAGCTTACTCCGGGACGGGAGGAGTGAGCAGTTCTTC. Its translation: CASSLLRDGRSEQFF.

This clone was found once. This chain joins TRBV6-5 and TRBJ2-7, with D possibly being TRBD1 (6 bases). This CDR3 is 16 amino acids long. V dropped 4 bases and J dropped 3 bases, with 19 bases sitting between them. Germline loops: CDR1 MNHEY, CDR2 SVGAGI. The CDR3 spells CASSSLNRVGDYEQYF. The CDR3 DNA follows: TGTGCCAGCAGTTCGTTAAACAGGGTAGGCGACTACGAGCAGTACTTC.

This chain uses TRBV3-1 (or the pseudogene TRBV3-2) with TRBJ2-5; D not certain. Between the trimmed V and J ends, which lost 1 base and 3 bases, there was a span of 9 bases. Germline loops: CDR1 LGHDT, CDR2 YNNKEL (reference sequence). This CDR3 contains 14 residues. Here the CDR3 reads CASSQVPGEETQYF. In nucleotides, the CDR3 is TGTGCCAGCAGCCAAGTGCCCGGAGAAGAGACCCAGTACTTC.

The chain is built from TRBV5-4 and TRBJ2-2; tentatively, D is TRBD2 (7 bases). There are 15 residues in the CDR3. The germline V and J ends were trimmed by 4 bases and 5 bases, with 15 bases remaining between them. The germline V gene encodes CDR1 SGHNT and CDR2 YYREEE (reference sequence). In DNA, the CDR3 is TGTGCCAGCAGCAGCGGGACACCTAGAACCGGGGAGCTGTTTTTT. It translates to CASSSGTPRTGELFF.

This chain connects TRBV5-6 to TRBJ2-7; 7 nucleotides match TRBD2. Germline V gene sequence: CDR1 SGHDT, CDR2 YYEEEE. V shed 2 bases and J 4 bases; nucleotides not matched to a gene: 3. This CDR3 contains 13 residues. The CDR3 nucleotides are TGTGCCAGCAGCTTTGGGAGGGTATACGAGCAGTACTTC. Residues: CASSFGRVYEQYF.

The rearrangement joins TRBV11-3 to TRBJ2-4, with 10 bases aligning to TRBD1. The ends lost 5 bases at V and 8 bases at J; junction bases unmatched: 3. The germline CDR1 and CDR2 sequences are SGHNT and YENEEA. There are 13 residues in the CDR3. In nucleotides, the CDR3 is TGTGCCAGCAGCGGGACAGGGGCGGACATTCAGTACTTC. Amino acids: CASSGTGADIQYF.

V gene TRBV18 combines with J gene TRBJ2-1, with TRBD2 as a possible D gene (5 bases). The germline V and J ends were trimmed by 2 bases and 14 bases, with 19 bases remaining between them. CDR1 and CDR2 (germline): KGHSH, LQKENI. The CDR3 has 14 amino acids. CDR3 DNA sequence: TGTGCCAGCTCACCATCCCGGGCCGCTGGACTTGAGTTCTTC. This codes for CASSPSRAAGLEFF.

This sequence joins TRBV2 and TRBJ2-7; 7 nucleotides align to TRBD1. This CDR3 contains 14 residues. Per germline, CDR1 SNHLY and CDR2 FYNNEI. J was trimmed by 1 base and V by 4 bases; bases with no gene match: 4. CDR3 protein: CASSVGRGSYEQYF. The CDR3 DNA is TGTGCCAGCAGTGTTGGCAGGGGGTCCTACGAGCAGTACTTC. The whole variable domain, remainder taken from reference TRBV2 and TRBJ2-7, is EPEVTQTPSHQVTQMGQEVILRCVPISNHLYFYWYRQILGQKVEFLVSFYNNEISEKSEIFDDQFSVERPDGSNFTLKIRSTKLEDSAMYFCASSVGRGSYEQYFGPGTRLTVT.

CDR3 coding DNA: TGTGCCAGCAGTTTAGAATGGGGGGCTGAAGCTTTCTTT. This gives the protein CASSLEWGAEAFF. This chain uses TRBV12-3 or TRBV12-4 with TRBJ1-1; possibly TRBD1 for D (5 bases). V shed 1 base and J shed 6 bases, with 9 bases lying between them. The CDR3 covers 13 residues.

This rearrangement joins TRBV19 to TRBJ1-1; TRBD1 might be the D (5 bases). The germline V gene encodes CDR1 LNHDA and CDR2 SQIVND (reference sequence). The V end lost 6 bases, the J end lost 3 bases, and 20 bases lay between the germline ends. CDR3 length: 16 amino acids. CDR3 nucleotides: TGTGCCAGTAGATACTCCATCGGGGGAGGGTACACTGAAGCTTTCTTT. It yields the protein CASRYSIGGGYTEAFF.

The chain combines TRBV30 with TRBJ2-1; tentatively, D is TRBD2 (5 bases). CDR3 length: 14 amino acids. V was trimmed by 4 bases and J by 5 bases, leaving 15 bases between them. Germline V lookup: CDR1 GTSNPN, CDR2 SVGIG (reference sequence). CDR3 protein: CAWIGWESHNEQFF. The CDR3, as DNA: TGTGCCTGGATCGGGTGGGAGTCCCACAATGAGCAGTTCTTC.

This clone was picked up one time. The V gene is TRBV7-2, the J gene TRBJ1-1; tentatively, D is TRBD1 (5 bases). V was cut by 1 base and J by 4 bases, with 13 bases left in between. The CDR3 is 15 residues long. CDR1 and CDR2 from the germline V gene are SGHTA and FQGNSA. This chain's CDR3 is CASSLVQGGITEAFF. The CDR3 region has the DNA TGTGCCAGCAGCTTAGTGCAGGGAGGTATCACTGAAGCTTTCTTT. Full variable domain (missing parts from reference TRBV7-2 and TRBJ1-1): GAGVSQSPSNKVTEKGKDVELRCDPISGHTALYWYRQSLGQGLEFLIYFQGNSAPDKSGLPSDRFSAERTGGSVSTLTIQRTQQEDSAVYLCASSLVQGGITEAFFGQGTRLTVV.

The chain recombines TRBV19 with TRBJ1-5, with TRBD1 identical over 7 bases. Germline V gene sequence: CDR1 LNHDA, CDR2 SQIVND (reference sequence). Trimming cost V 6 bases and J 5 bases; bases outside gene matches: 10. The CDR3 runs to 15 residues. Written as DNA, the CDR3 is TGTGCCAGTAGCAAGACAGGGTACGCTGATCAGCCCCAGCATTTT. It codes for CASSKTGYADQPQHF.